One and the same sample provided the 31 T cell receptor beta chains below, sequenced in a study of human thymus T cells. The assay was immunoSEQ multiplex PCR, and TCRdb's table has in-frame clones only and misses some. This sample carries some 78,000 clones, around 96% of them seen once, and the ten largest clones take approximately 0.03%. Thymus tissue was removed during corrective cardiac surgery. What was sequenced was thymus tissue. The origin of the receptors is a boy younger than two with a congenital heart defect but otherwise immunologically healthy.

V gene TRBV7-2 combines with J gene TRBJ2-7, with D perhaps matching TRBD1 or TRBD2 (6 bases each). This CDR3 region has 15 residues. Germline V gives CDR1 SGHTA, CDR2 FQGNSA. The V end was cut by 10 bases, the J end by 0 bases, with 19 bases between. CDR3 sequence reads: CATIEGGGSSYEQYF. CDR3 DNA sequence: TGTGCCACCATCGAAGGAGGGGGGAGCTCCTACGAGCAGTACTTC.

This clone has a single count. This chain links TRBV18 with TRBJ2-1, with a weak D call TRBD1 (5 bases). The CDR3 spans 17 residues. V was shortened by 2 bases and J by 2 bases, with 16 bases between the two germline ends. Germline loops: CDR1 KGHSH, CDR2 LQKENI. In DNA form, the CDR3 reads TGTGCCAGCTCACCATATGGCCGGCAGGGAACCTACAATGAGCAGTTCTTC. Amino acids: CASSPYGRQGTYNEQFF.

The chain employs TRBV6-5 and TRBJ1-5, with a weak D call TRBD1 (5 bases). Germline lookup yields CDR1 MNHEY and CDR2 SVGAGI. CDR3 size: 15 residues. Between the trimmed V and J ends, which lost 0 bases and 2 bases, there was a span of 8 bases. CDR3 nucleotides: TGTGCCAGCAGTTACTCGTCACAGGGCAATCAGCCCCAGCATTTT. Translating gives CASSYSSQGNQPQHF.

A single count supports this clone. The chain uses TRBV28 and TRBJ2-1; 9 nucleotides match TRBD2. The CDR3 loop spans 16 amino acids. Germline V gene sequence: CDR1 MDHEN, CDR2 SYDVKM. The J segment lost 7 bases and the V segment lost 6 bases, leaving 13 bases of the junction unmatched. CDR3 in amino acids: CASSPPGTSSGNEQFF. CDR3 nucleotide sequence: TGTGCCAGCAGCCCACCCGGGACTAGCTCGGGGAATGAGCAGTTCTTC.

This clone was detected only once. The rearrangement joins TRBV7-9 to TRBJ2-5; TRBD1 or TRBD2 may be the D gene (5 bases each). Germline assignment: CDR1 SEHNR and CDR2 FQNEAQ (reference sequence). The CDR3 is made up of 18 amino acids. Trimming removed 1 base from V and 0 bases from J, with 18 bases in between. The CDR3, as DNA: TGTGCCAGCAGCTTAGAGGTGAGGGGAGAGACGTACCAAGAGACCCAGTACTTC. Its protein product is CASSLEVRGETYQETQYF.

V is TRBV28 and J is TRBJ1-2; tentative D call: TRBD1 (5 bases). Between the trimmed V and J ends, which lost 6 bases and 4 bases, there was a span of 15 bases. The CDR3 totals 14 residues. CDR1 and CDR2 from the germline V gene are MDHEN and SYDVKM. Here the CDR3 DNA reads TGTGCCAGCAGCATATCAGGGCCCCCCTATGGCTACACCTTC. This gives the protein CASSISGPPYGYTF.

The chain combines TRBV19 with TRBJ1-5, with a possible D match to TRBD1 (5 bases). Germline V gene lookup returns CDR1 LNHDA and CDR2 SQIVND (reference sequence). This CDR3 spans 15 amino acids. V shed 4 bases and J shed 5 bases, with 15 bases lying between them. The CDR3 spells CASSRQGRGDQPQHF. DNA of the CDR3: TGTGCCAGTAGTAGGCAGGGCCGAGGGGATCAGCCCCAGCATTTT.

The chain links TRBV2 to TRBJ2-4, with D perhaps matching TRBD1 (6 bases). The CDR3 runs 14 residues. V was clipped by 4 bases and J by 4 bases, with 11 bases between them. Looked up from germline, CDR1 is SNHLY and CDR2 is FYNNEI. CDR3 sequence (DNA): TGTGCCAGCAGTGTACAGGGTCGGAAAAACATTCAGTACTTC. It is translated as CASSVQGRKNIQYF.

Only one count was recorded for this clone. The CDR3 loop reads CASSHGTLSQETQYF. DNA for the CDR3: TGTGCCAGCAGTCACGGGACTCTCTCACAAGAGACCCAGTACTTC. The chain joins TRBV6-5 to TRBJ2-5, with a weak D call TRBD2 (6 bases). CDR1 is MNHEY, CDR2 SVGAGI, per germline. Trimming cost V 5 bases and J 2 bases, with 15 bases left between them. The CDR3 has 15 residues.

The rearrangement joins TRBV5-1 to TRBJ2-6; D may be TRBD1 (6 bases). Germline V CDR1 and CDR2: SGHRS, YFSETQ. The CDR3 sequence is 16 residues long. V lost 4 bases to trimming and J lost 2 bases, with 13 bases between them. CDR3: CASSRQGMTGANVLTF. CDR3 DNA: TGCGCCAGCAGCCGTCAGGGGATGACTGGGGCCAACGTCCTGACTTTC.

The chain's CDR3 is CASGFTGQGSNTEAFF. The CDR3 region has the DNA TGTGCTAGTGGTTTTACCGGACAGGGGAGCAACACTGAAGCTTTCTTT. The chain combines TRBV12-5 with TRBJ1-1; TRBD1 aligns across 9 bases. CDR1 is LGHNT, CDR2 FRNRAP, per germline. The CDR3 runs 16 residues. With V trimmed by 3 bases and J by 2 bases, 7 bases remained unmatched.

The rearrangement links TRBV5-5 to TRBJ1-4; 10 nucleotides align to TRBD1. V shed 2 bases, J shed 4 bases, and the junction held 8 bases outside the gene matches. CDR3 size: 17 residues. Germline V gene sequence: CDR1 SGHKS, CDR2 YYEKEE (reference sequence). The chain's CDR3 is CASSFPGTGALNEKLFF. Here the CDR3 DNA reads TGTGCCAGCAGCTTTCCCGGGACAGGGGCCCTTAATGAAAAACTGTTTTTT.

The CDR3 DNA reads as TGTGCCAGCAGTTCGACTAGCGGGGGTCCCGCAGGAGAGCAGTACTTC. Its protein product is CASSSTSGGPAGEQYF. The chain uses TRBV27 and TRBJ2-7; 12 bases fit TRBD2. V lost 4 bases to trimming and J lost 7 bases; unmatched junction nucleotides: 11. Germline V CDR1 and CDR2: MNHEY, SMNVEV (reference sequence). The CDR3 extends over 16 amino acids.

V is TRBV19 and J is TRBJ1-5; no definite D call. CDR1 is LNHDA and CDR2 is SQIVND in the germline V gene (reference sequence). V was pared by 3 bases and J by 3 bases, with 6 bases between. This CDR3 is built from 13 residues. The CDR3 sequence is CASSIEDNQPQHF. CDR3 DNA sequence: TGTGCCAGTAGTATTGAGGACAATCAGCCCCAGCATTTT.

This chain connects TRBV25-1 to TRBJ2-7; D is unresolved. Germline CDR1 is MGHDK and CDR2 is SYGVNS. The V and J ends lost 1 base and 0 bases respectively, with 7 bases between them. The CDR3 loop spans 14 amino acids. DNA for the CDR3: TGTGCCAGCAGTGAATTGGGCAACTCCTACGAGCAGTACTTC. Amino acids: CASSELGNSYEQYF.

This chain joins TRBV6-1 and TRBJ1-2; D uncertain. Trimming took 5 bases from V and 4 from J, leaving 8 bases between them. This CDR3 spans 12 amino acids. The germline gives CDR1 MNHNS, CDR2 SASEGT. The CDR3 sequence: CASSQPGYGYTF. In DNA form, the CDR3 reads TGTGCCAGCAGTCAACCTGGCTATGGCTACACCTTC.

The chain is built from TRBV10-2 and TRBJ1-5; a weak D match, TRBD1 (5 bases). CDR1 is WSHSY, CDR2 SAAADI, per germline. CDR3 size: 14 residues. V was trimmed by 8 bases and J by 3 bases, leaving 14 bases between them. The CDR3 sequence is CASQKRGNNQPQHF. CDR3 nucleotides: TGCGCCAGCCAGAAAAGGGGAAACAATCAGCCCCAGCATTTT.

V gene TRBV27 combines with J gene TRBJ1-5; 7 bases align to TRBD1. J lost 0 bases, V lost 6 bases, and 11 bases had no gene match. The CDR3 consists of 17 residues. Germline V gives CDR1 MNHEY, CDR2 SMNVEV (reference sequence). The CDR3 spells CASSHRGQTYSNQPQHF. The CDR3 DNA reads as TGTGCCAGCAGCCACAGGGGACAGACTTATAGCAATCAGCCCCAGCATTTT.

This rearrangement joins TRBV19 to TRBJ1-4; D gene unclear. This CDR3 has 16 amino acids. The V end was cut by 3 bases, the J end by 0 bases, with 11 bases between. Germline V gene data show CDR1 as LNHDA and CDR2 as SQIVND (reference sequence). CDR3 amino acids: CASSIIRRATNEKLFF. CDR3 sequence (DNA): TGTGCCAGTAGTATTATAAGAAGGGCAACTAATGAAAAACTGTTTTTT.

This chain links TRBV27 with TRBJ2-7, with 9 nucleotides matching TRBD1. The ends lost 5 bases at V and 3 bases at J; junction bases unmatched: 29. Germline V lookup: CDR1 MNHEY, CDR2 SMNVEV (reference sequence). CDR3 length equals 22 residues. DNA of the CDR3: TGTGCCAGCAGTCTATGCGGGACAGGGTTGTCTCGCCCTGTCCCCGAGGTCTACGAGCAGTACTTC. Its protein product is CASSLCGTGLSRPVPEVYEQYF.

The chain recombines TRBV18 with TRBJ2-5, with 7 positions matching TRBD1. In germline, CDR1 is KGHSH, CDR2 LQKENI. The V segment lost 3 bases and the J segment 5 bases; nucleotides outside the gene matches: 9. The CDR3 runs 15 residues. DNA of the CDR3: TGTGCCAGCTCACCCGAGACAGGGTTGAGGGAGACCCAGTACTTC. Protein product: CASSPETGLRETQYF.

The chain combines TRBV10-3 with TRBJ2-6; the D gene is possibly TRBD2 (5 bases). CDR3 length: 16 amino acids. The germline V gene has CDR1 ENHRY and CDR2 SYGVKD. V was pared by 0 bases and J by 0 bases, with 6 bases between. Here the CDR3 reads CAISESRGSGANVLTF. In nucleotides, the CDR3 is TGTGCCATCAGTGAGTCTCGGGGCTCTGGGGCCAACGTCCTGACTTTC.

The V and J genes are TRBV4-3 and TRBJ2-3; TRBD1 agrees at 7 bases. In germline, CDR1 is LGHNA, CDR2 YSLEER. CDR3 length equals 17 residues. The J segment lost 1 base and the V segment lost 1 base, leaving 8 bases of the junction unmatched. CDR3 sequence reads: CASSQVWDSDGTDTQYF. CDR3 bases: TGCGCCAGCAGCCAAGTGTGGGACAGCGATGGCACAGATACGCAGTATTTT.

The chain uses TRBV5-1 and TRBJ2-7; 10 bases line up with TRBD2. Germline CDR1 is SGHRS and CDR2 is YFSETQ. V was pared by 1 base and J by 3 bases, with 10 bases of the junction left unmatched. The CDR3 extends over 17 amino acids. The CDR3, as DNA: TGCGCCAGCAGCTTGAACGAAGACCCTAGCGGGGGCTACGAGCAGTACTTC. This sequence encodes CASSLNEDPSGGYEQYF.

V usage is TRBV6-1 and J usage is TRBJ2-5; a possible D gene is TRBD1 (6 bases). This CDR3 is built from 15 residues. Germline V gene sequence: CDR1 MNHNS, CDR2 SASEGT. The V end was cut by 1 base, the J end by 5 bases, with 14 bases between. The chain's CDR3 is CASSEEGTPSETQYF. CDR3 bases: TGTGCCAGCAGTGAAGAGGGGACACCGAGTGAGACCCAGTACTTC.

The chain links TRBV5-1 to TRBJ1-2, with unresolved D. The V end was cut by 0 bases, the J end by 4 bases, with 7 bases between. The CDR3 has 13 residues. Germline V gene sequence: CDR1 SGHRS, CDR2 YFSETQ. The DNA for the CDR3 is TGCGCCAGCAGCTTGGTACCGGGCTATGGCTACACCTTC. Its protein product is CASSLVPGYGYTF.

The DNA for the CDR3 is TGTGCCAGCAGCTTAGCGGGACAGTCGAGAGGGACTGAAGCTTTCTTT. Its protein is CASSLAGQSRGTEAFF. The V gene is TRBV7-9, the J gene TRBJ1-1; TRBD1 agrees at 7 bases. Germline CDR1 and CDR2: SEHNR and FQNEAQ (reference sequence). The CDR3 loop spans 16 amino acids. The V gene end was trimmed by 0 bases and the J gene end by 5 bases; junction bases not matched to a gene: 9. The full variable domain, with the rest looked up from reference TRBV7-9 and TRBJ1-1, is DTGVSQNPRHKITKRGQNVTFRCDPISEHNRLYWYRQTLGQGPEFLTYFQNEAQLEKSRLLSDRFSAERPKGSFSTLEIQRTEQGDSAMYLCASSLAGQSRGTEAFFGQGTRLTVV.

This chain uses TRBV2 with TRBJ2-7; 7 bases are a match to TRBD2. V trimming: 6 bases; J trimming: 3 bases; junction bases outside the gene matches: 8. The CDR3 has 14 amino acids. Germline V gene lookup returns CDR1 SNHLY and CDR2 FYNNEI. CDR3 in amino acids: CASRRTRINYEQYF. The DNA of the CDR3 is TGTGCCAGCAGAAGGACTAGGATAAACTACGAGCAGTACTTC.

This clone is a singleton in its sample. V and J are TRBV7-2 and TRBJ2-5, with TRBD1 matching over 11 bases. Trimming cost V 2 bases and J 7 bases; bases outside gene matches: 12. The CDR3 has 17 amino acids. Germline values: CDR1 SGHTA, CDR2 FQGNSA. The CDR3 DNA reads TGTGCCAGCAGCTTACCCGGACAGGGGGCAAATCAGGGGACCCAGTACTTC. It codes for CASSLPGQGANQGTQYF.

The V and J genes are TRBV29-1 and TRBJ2-1; D is unclear. This CDR3 region has 13 residues. The germline V and J ends were trimmed by 2 bases and 6 bases, with 11 bases remaining between them. CDR1 and CDR2 (germline): SQVTM, ANQGSEA. CDR3 bases: TGCAGCGTTGAATCTTTCCTCATCAATGAGCAGTTCTTC. The encoded protein is CSVESFLINEQFF.

V is TRBV18 and J is TRBJ1-1, with 7 bases lining up with TRBD1. Germline V gene sequence: CDR1 KGHSH, CDR2 LQKENI. V lost 3 bases and J lost 1; bases outside the gene matches: 5. There are 15 residues in the CDR3. For the CDR3, the DNA is TGTGCCAGCTCACCGCATCACAGGGGGAACACTGAAGCTTTCTTT. Residues: CASSPHHRGNTEAFF.